This record covers a single T cell receptor beta chain. Its matching antigen is unknown. These data originate in a study of post-analysis software for immune sequencing data. Incorporated into the TCR beta cDNA libraries were unique molecular identifiers, which served to reduce PCR and sequencing biases. Each CDR3 protein gets one entry after TCRdb re-called the PCR reads with MiXCR. The sample carries roughly 570,000 distinct CDR3 sequences, 34% recorded once. The CDR3 is 15 amino acids. CDR1 is DFQATT, CDR2 SNEGSKA, per germline (reference sequence). The ends were cut back, 1 base at V and 6 bases at J, with 16 bases in the middle. Study-wide findings and caveats: F measure clustering grouped samples strongly by preparation batch. Compared against controls, patients with multiple sclerosis displayed significantly lower normalized Chao1 diversity. Comparison of patients with controls showed roughly five TRBV segments more frequent in patients, TRBV5-6, TRBV5-1 and TRBV20-1 among them.

The TCR sequence derives from a girl younger than 18 with multiple sclerosis. Sequencing was carried out using blood. The chain links TRBV20-1 to TRBJ1-5; maybe TRBD1 (5 bases). CDR3 protein: CSARADGAGGQPQHF. The CDR3 nucleotides are TGCAGTGCTAGAGCGGATGGGGCCGGAGGTCAGCCCCAGCATTTT.